Below, one T cell receptor beta chain is given with its context. Its antigen is not identified. V dropped 7 bases and J dropped 2; count of bases not matched to a gene: 8. This CDR3 spans 16 amino acids. Looked up from germline, CDR1 is MNHNY and CDR2 is SVGAGI (reference sequence). Sequenced by immunoSEQ multiplex PCR; TCRdb stores in-frame clones only, minus some. Here the sample spans approximately 30,000 clones, about 79% being singletons. These data originate in a study of Tregs in tolerant kidney transplant recipients. Whole-study context: A 3-day belatacept mixed lymphocyte reaction, sometimes plus 5-day graft donor restimulation, preceded CD4+CD25+CD127- sorting. Antibodies separated recipient from donor cells. Whole-study results and caveats: Findings come from small patient numbers and require larger validation.

This TCR was recovered from a human donor in good health. The sequenced sample was Tregs from blood cultured with allogeneic cells. The chain recombines TRBV6-6 with TRBJ1-5; 10 positions agree with TRBD1. The CDR3 reads CASIRTGGVRNQPQHF. The CDR3 DNA follows: TGTGCCAGCATCCGGACAGGGGGGGTCCGCAATCAGCCCCAGCATTTT.